One and the same sample provided the 12 T cell receptor beta chains below, sequenced in a study of a mutant IDH1 vaccine in newly diagnosed glioma. Profiling relied on immunoSEQ multiplex PCR, and the TCRdb table lists in-frame clones only, not all of them. The sample has roughly 43,000 clones; roughly 80% are singletons. Their antigens are not known. Sample time point: week 23, last vaccination. All doses held 300 ug of mutant IDH1 20-mer peptide, with topical imiquimod. Material: PBMCs, obtained from a glioma patient whose treatment included an IDH1 peptide vaccine. The origin of the receptors is a young woman with glioma. Some clones in this sample may be carry-over from other donors' samples.

The chain is built from TRBV29-1 and TRBJ2-1; 7 bases fit TRBD2. The CDR3 spans 11 residues. The V segment lost 8 bases and the J segment 15 bases; nucleotides outside the gene matches: 13. Germline CDR1 is SQVTM and CDR2 is ANQGSEA. CDR3: CSPTLPGGTFF. CDR3 nucleotides: TGCAGCCCGACCCTACCGGGGGGTACGTTCTTC.

The chain uses TRBV5-4 and TRBJ2-7; 12 bases match TRBD2. CDR1 is SGHNT, CDR2 YYREEE, per germline (reference sequence). CDR3 size: 15 residues. The V segment lost 4 bases and the J segment 6 bases; nucleotides outside the gene matches: 8. The CDR3 DNA is TGTGCCAGCAGCCCCCTAGCGGGAGGGCCGCTCGAGCAGTACTTC. Encoded protein: CASSPLAGGPLEQYF.

This chain uses TRBV27 with TRBJ2-1, with 7 bases aligning to TRBD2. There are 14 residues in the CDR3. CDR1 and CDR2 (germline): MNHEY, SMNVEV (reference sequence). With 3 bases clipped from V and 5 bases from J, the junction kept 4 bases outside the gene matches. Here the CDR3 DNA reads TGTGCCAGCAGTTTCGGGGGGAATAACAATGAGCAGTTCTTC. Protein: CASSFGGNNNEQFF.

The chain uses TRBV7-8 and TRBJ1-1; maybe TRBD1 (6 bases). V gave up 5 bases and J gave up 8 bases, with 12 bases separating them. Per the germline V gene, CDR1 is SGHVS and CDR2 is FQNEAQ. There are 12 residues in the CDR3. Here the CDR3 reads CASSQGTVEAFF. The CDR3 coding sequence is TGTGCCAGCAGCCAGGGGACGGTAGAAGCTTTCTTT.

V usage is TRBV5-6 and J usage is TRBJ1-1; possible D gene TRBD1, 6 bases. CDR1 is SGHDT and CDR2 is YYEEEE in the germline V gene. Trimming stripped 4 bases from V and 4 bases from J, with 17 bases between. CDR3 length: 15 residues. DNA of the CDR3: TGTGCCAGCAGCCCCCGAGACAGGCTCTTCACTGAAGCTTTCTTT. As protein: CASSPRDRLFTEAFF.

This chain joins TRBV10-3 and TRBJ1-2, with D uncertain. The germline CDR1 and CDR2 sequences are ENHRY and SYGVKD. This CDR3 has 12 residues. V lost 4 bases to trimming and J lost 4 bases, with 7 bases between them. The CDR3 loop reads CAISGTAYGYTF. The DNA for the CDR3 is TGTGCCATCAGTGGCACCGCCTATGGCTACACCTTC.

The genes are TRBV19 and TRBJ2-1, with TRBD2 identical over 11 bases. The CDR3 spans 15 residues. Germline CDR1 LNHDA, CDR2 SQIVND (reference sequence). V dropped 4 bases and J dropped 3; count of bases not matched to a gene: 2. The CDR3 sequence is CASSTLAGDYNEQFF. CDR3 sequence (DNA): TGTGCCAGTAGTACACTAGCGGGAGACTACAATGAGCAGTTCTTC.

The chain recombines TRBV18 with TRBJ1-1, with 7 bases identical to TRBD1. This CDR3 region has 15 residues. CDR1 KGHSH and CDR2 LQKENI come from the germline V gene. The J segment lost 7 bases and the V segment lost 2 bases, leaving 10 bases of the junction unmatched. Here the CDR3 reads CASSPAPGTVLEAFF. The CDR3 DNA is TGTGCCAGCTCACCAGCACCGGGGACAGTTCTTGAAGCTTTCTTT.

The CDR3 DNA reads TGTGCCAGCAGTTACACCAGGGGGCGGACTGGAAACACCATATATTTT. Amino acids: CASSYTRGRTGNTIYF. This rearrangement joins TRBV6-5 to TRBJ1-3; 8 bases line up with TRBD1. CDR1 and CDR2 from the germline V gene are MNHEY and SVGAGI. The CDR3 is made up of 16 amino acids. Germline trimming cut 2 bases from V and 2 bases from J; bases unmatched to any gene: 5.

The V gene is TRBV10-3, the J gene TRBJ2-5; D could derive from TRBD1 or TRBD2 (5 bases each). The CDR3 sequence is 14 residues long. Per germline, CDR1 ENHRY and CDR2 SYGVKD. Trimming stripped 8 bases from V and 1 base from J, with 14 bases between. DNA for the CDR3: TGTGCCATCCGCCCCGGGGCAGTCCAAGAGACCCAGTACTTC. Amino acid sequence: CAIRPGAVQETQYF.

This clone was observed a single time. The chain combines TRBV6-5 with TRBJ1-2; perhaps TRBD1 as D (6 bases). The germline V and J ends were trimmed by 7 bases and 7 bases, with 10 bases remaining between them. Looked up from germline, CDR1 is MNHEY and CDR2 is SVGAGI. The CDR3 extends over 11 amino acids. The chain's CDR3 is CASNPQGGYTF. The CDR3 coding sequence is TGTGCCAGCAACCCACAGGGTGGCTACACCTTC.

V and J are TRBV18 and TRBJ2-1; D remains unclear. The CDR3 is made up of 12 amino acids. Germline V CDR1 and CDR2: KGHSH, LQKENI. V was clipped by 3 bases and J by 6 bases, with 6 bases between them. Here the CDR3 DNA reads TGTGCCAGCTCACCTGGGCGCAATGAGCAGTTCTTC. Translation: CASSPGRNEQFF.